This T cell receptor beta chain was obtained from a study of shared clonotypes between healthy human individuals. Study summary: Three CD4 naive, three CD4 memory, two CD8 naive and one CD8 memory plate were used per donor. Study-wide results and caveats: Rarefaction analysis demonstrated incomplete sorted-subset sequencing notwithstanding large depth. The four-donor shared clonotypes exceeded non-shared clonotypes in generation probability, with non-shared ones scoring lower.

It was CD45RO-negative cells, positively selected for CCR7, that made up naive CD8 cells, with terminally differentiated effector memory CD45RA+ cells excluded. The germline V gene has CDR1 SQVTM and CDR2 ANQGSEA. The CDR3 has 16 residues. The trim removed 7 bases at V and 1 base at J, leaving 13 bases unmatched. The authors' processing: ImmunoSEQ supplied junction-only sequences lacking quality scores, so filtering was different. Clones were sequenced by immunoSEQ multiplex PCR, and TCRdb holds only the in-frame ones, with some missing. The DNA gave D and trimming, while V, J and clone size come from that table. Altogether some 2,100,000 clones are present, around 93% being singletons, with the ten largest covering under 2%. Remarks on this clone: The antigen is undetermined.

The sequencing sample was made of naive CD8+ T cells from PBMCs. The chain recombines TRBV29-1 with TRBJ2-3, with 8 bases aligning to TRBD1. This clonotype was sampled from a young man in good health. Some clones in this sample may be carry-over from other donors' samples. CDR3 DNA sequence: TGCAGCGCTAAGATGACAGACAGGGGACGCACAGATACGCAGTATTTT. As protein: CSAKMTDRGRTDTQYF.